The T cell receptor (beta chain) described here comes from a study of blood T cell repertoires in COVID-19. Study details: Some COVID-19 samples were acute and others convalescent; all came from the United States, Italy and Spain.

In the original processing: Nucleated cell number was recorded as an estimate derived from reference gene primer amplification. TCRdb's table, derived via immunoSEQ multiplex PCR, lists solely in-frame clones and lacks some. The V and J calls and the clone size are those of that table, but D and trimming were determined from the DNA. The sample carries tens of thousands of clones, 86% recorded once. This clone was detected once. Trimming took off 0 bases at V and 7 bases at J, with 7 bases between the two ends. Germline V lookup: CDR1 LGHNA, CDR2 YSLEER. The CDR3 has 13 residues. The receptor's source is an older man with active or convalescent COVID-19. The sample was peripheral blood. The chain employs TRBV4-3 and TRBJ1-5; D not certain. The CDR3 protein is CASSQDQAQPQHF. Written as DNA, the CDR3 is TGCGCCAGCAGCCAAGATCAGGCGCAGCCCCAGCATTTT.